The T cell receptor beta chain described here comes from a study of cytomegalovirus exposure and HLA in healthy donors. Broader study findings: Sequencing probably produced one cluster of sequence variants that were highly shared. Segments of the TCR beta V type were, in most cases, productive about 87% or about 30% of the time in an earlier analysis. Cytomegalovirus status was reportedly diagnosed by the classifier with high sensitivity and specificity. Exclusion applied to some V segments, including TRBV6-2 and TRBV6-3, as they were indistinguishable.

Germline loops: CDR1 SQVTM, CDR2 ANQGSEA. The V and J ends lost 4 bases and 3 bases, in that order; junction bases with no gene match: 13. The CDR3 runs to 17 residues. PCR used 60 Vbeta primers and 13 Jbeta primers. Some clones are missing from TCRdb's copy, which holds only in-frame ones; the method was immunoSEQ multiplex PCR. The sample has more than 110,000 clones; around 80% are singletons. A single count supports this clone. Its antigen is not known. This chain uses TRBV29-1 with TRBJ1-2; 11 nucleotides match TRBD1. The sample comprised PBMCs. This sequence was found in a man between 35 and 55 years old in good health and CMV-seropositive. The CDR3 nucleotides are TGCAGCGTTGCTAGTTCCGGGACAGGGGGGCCGGACTATGGCTACACCTTC. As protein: CSVASSGTGGPDYGYTF.